Each of the 26 T cell receptor beta chains below was sequenced from the same sample in a study of T-cell memory formation after mild COVID-19. Using its own MiXCR run on the 5' RACE reads, TCRdb lists one record per CDR3 protein. The data contain 85,000 to 120,000 distinct CDR3 sequences, around 15% of them singletons. What was sequenced was PBMCs or a T cell subset sorted from them (not recorded which). The origin of the receptors is an adult woman who had mild COVID-19 (a few samples of this study predate the infection). Cell type and time point are not known.

The chain uses TRBV6-2 or TRBV6-3 and TRBJ2-3, with a possible D match to TRBD2 (6 bases). The germline V gene encodes CDR1 MNHEY and CDR2 SVGEGT. V lost 6 bases, J lost 4 bases, and 8 bases lay in between. The CDR3 has 12 amino acids. The CDR3 is CASSLAPDTQYF. The CDR3 region has the DNA TGTGCCAGCAGCCTAGCGCCAGATACGCAGTATTTT.

The sample holds a few counts of this clonotype. The chain links TRBV4-3 to TRBJ2-7; D is unclear. Deletions cut 1 base from V and 4 bases from J, with 8 bases between. Germline assignment: CDR1 LGHNA and CDR2 YSLEER. This CDR3 is 13 amino acids long. CDR3 region: CASSQGLWYEQYF. The CDR3, as DNA: TGCGCCAGCAGCCAAGGGCTTTGGTACGAGCAGTACTTC.

This clonotype was picked up a small number of times. This chain links TRBV4-1 with TRBJ2-1; 7 bases align to TRBD1. Germline V CDR1 and CDR2: MGHRA, YSYEKL. Germline trimming cut 2 bases from V and 4 bases from J; bases unmatched to any gene: 5. The CDR3 is 15 amino acids. Here the CDR3 reads CASSQYDRAYNEQFF. CDR3 in DNA: TGCGCCAGCAGCCAATACGACAGGGCATACAATGAGCAGTTCTTC.

V gene TRBV21-1 combines with J gene TRBJ2-7; TRBD2, the table's D call, was not compared with the DNA. TRBV21-1 is tagged as a pseudogene. The CDR3 spans 18 residues. The CDR3 loop is CASSMIPRLASGNDEQYF. The CDR3 region has the DNA TGTGCCAGCAGCATGATCCCTCGACTTGCTAGCGGGAATGACGAGCAGTACTTC.

The chain carries TRBV20-1 and TRBJ2-3; 7 bases line up with TRBD2. CDR1 is DFQATT and CDR2 is SNEGSKA in the germline V gene (reference sequence). The junction had 6 bases not matched to a gene; V was cut back by 1 base and J by 2 bases. The CDR3 loop spans 15 amino acids. The CDR3 reads CSARVLAELTDTQYF. In DNA form, the CDR3 reads TGCAGTGCTAGAGTTCTAGCGGAGCTCACAGATACGCAGTATTTT.

This chain connects TRBV19 to TRBJ2-7; the match to TRBD1 covers 7 bases. V gave up 5 bases and J gave up 1 base; unmatched junction bases: 11. In germline, CDR1 is LNHDA, CDR2 SQIVND (reference sequence). The CDR3 consists of 16 residues. CDR3: CASSQEVTGISYEQYF. In nucleotides, the CDR3 is TGTGCCAGTAGTCAGGAGGTGACAGGGATTTCCTACGAGCAGTACTTC.

This clonotype was picked up a small number of times. The rearrangement links TRBV7-9 to TRBJ1-5; TRBD1 is a possible D gene (5 bases). The CDR3 consists of 14 residues. Trimming took 5 bases from V and 7 from J, leaving 15 bases between them. Germline-derived CDR1 and CDR2 are SEHNR and FQNEAQ (reference sequence). The CDR3 sequence is CASSPGDPVQPQHF. The CDR3 nucleotides are TGTGCCAGCAGCCCGGGGGACCCCGTCCAGCCCCAGCATTTT.

This clonotype was recorded a few times. The chain recombines TRBV27 with TRBJ2-7; the D gene is possibly TRBD2 (5 bases). The CDR3 runs 15 residues. V shed 0 bases and J shed 1 base, with 10 bases lying between them. Germline V gene data show CDR1 as MNHEY and CDR2 as SMNVEV (reference sequence). The CDR3 bases are TGTGCCAGCAGTTTATCCAGCGGAGGATCCTACGAGCAGTACTTC. Encoded protein: CASSLSSGGSYEQYF.

This chain links TRBV5-1 with TRBJ1-1; D ambiguous. Trimming took 0 bases from V and 0 from J, leaving 9 bases between them. Looked up from germline, CDR1 is SGHRS and CDR2 is YFSETQ. The CDR3 sequence is 15 residues long. In DNA form, the CDR3 reads TGCGCCAGCAGCTTGGCCGCAGGACTGAACACTGAAGCTTTCTTT. Translation: CASSLAAGLNTEAFF.

This clonotype has just a few counts. V is TRBV12-3 or TRBV12-4 and J is TRBJ2-2; D may be TRBD2 (5 bases). Trimming left V 4 bases short and J 3 bases short, with 15 bases between. This CDR3 is 16 amino acids long. This CDR3 is CASSWVSPRDTGELFF. The DNA of the CDR3 is TGTGCCAGCAGTTGGGTCAGTCCGAGGGACACCGGGGAGCTGTTTTTT.

The chain joins TRBV20-1 to TRBJ1-1; possible D gene TRBD1, 5 bases. Looked up from germline, CDR1 is DFQATT and CDR2 is SNEGSKA (reference sequence). Trimming removed 0 bases at V and 1 base at J, with 12 bases between. The CDR3 runs 15 residues. The CDR3 DNA is TGCAGTGCTAGAGATCGGGGGACGGGGAACACTGAAGCTTTCTTT. Amino acid sequence: CSARDRGTGNTEAFF.

V gene TRBV12-3 or TRBV12-4 combines with J gene TRBJ2-1; 15 bases map to TRBD2. This CDR3 spans 17 amino acids. V shed 5 bases, J shed 8 bases, and the junction held 10 bases outside the gene matches. CDR3 residues: CASSPRTSGRAWDEQFF. CDR3 nucleotides: TGTGCCAGCAGTCCTCGGACTAGCGGGAGGGCCTGGGATGAGCAGTTCTTC.

The CDR3 protein is CASSHPTGGYYEQYF. The CDR3 DNA reads as TGTGCCAGCAGCCACCCGACAGGGGGATACTACGAGCAGTACTTC. The chain is built from TRBV5-5 and TRBJ2-7; 9 positions agree with TRBD1. The CDR3 sequence is 15 residues long. The V and J ends lost 4 bases and 3 bases, in that order; junction bases with no gene match: 8. Germline V lookup: CDR1 SGHKS, CDR2 YYEKEE (reference sequence).

The chain links TRBV6-6 to TRBJ1-5; 9 bases agree with TRBD1. J gave up 0 bases and V 6 bases, and 15 bases lay outside the gene matches. CDR1 is MNHNY and CDR2 is SVGAGI in the germline V gene (reference sequence). The CDR3 has 19 amino acids. CDR3 protein: CASSPGQGLMRYSNQPQHF. The CDR3 bases are TGTGCCAGCAGCCCGGGACAGGGATTGATGAGGTATAGCAATCAGCCCCAGCATTTT.

The V gene is TRBV7-9, the J gene TRBJ2-1; maybe TRBD2 (5 bases). The CDR3 length is 13 residues. Germline V gene lookup returns CDR1 SEHNR and CDR2 FQNEAQ (reference sequence). Trimming stripped 0 bases from V and 9 bases from J, with 9 bases between. The CDR3 protein is CASSLASRGEQFF. CDR3 nucleotides: TGTGCCAGCAGCTTAGCTTCCCGGGGTGAGCAGTTCTTC.

The V call is TRBV7-9, the J call TRBJ2-1; TRBD1 agrees at 10 bases. CDR3 length: 15 amino acids. Germline CDR1 reads SEHNR; CDR2 reads FQNEAQ (reference sequence). J was trimmed by 3 bases and V by 5 bases; bases with no gene match: 4. The CDR3 DNA reads TGTGCCAGCAGCCCCCGGGACAGGGGCTACAATGAGCAGTTCTTC. Encoded protein: CASSPRDRGYNEQFF.

This clonotype showed up just a few times. In DNA, the CDR3 is TGTGCCAGCAGTGAGAATCAAGGACTAGCGGGGCTGTGGACCGGGGAGCTGTTTTTT. Translating gives CASSENQGLAGLWTGELFF. The chain uses TRBV2 and TRBJ2-2; 12 nucleotides align to TRBD2. The J segment lost 5 bases and the V segment lost 3 bases, leaving 13 bases of the junction unmatched. The CDR3 is 19 amino acids. Germline assignment: CDR1 SNHLY and CDR2 FYNNEI.

The table lists this clonotype with a few counts. The rearrangement uses TRBV5-1 and TRBJ2-1; 11 bases match TRBD2. CDR3 length equals 16 residues. The germline V gene has CDR1 SGHRS and CDR2 YFSETQ. V was clipped by 4 bases and J by 8 bases; unmatched bases: 11. The CDR3 nucleotides read TGCGCCAGCAGCCCACGGACTAGCGGGCCCTCCCATGAGCAGTTCTTC. Encoded protein: CASSPRTSGPSHEQFF.

This clonotype was counted ten times or more. The rearrangement joins TRBV5-1 to TRBJ2-7; 7 bases are a match to TRBD1. This CDR3 has 14 amino acids. The V and J ends lost 4 bases and 2 bases, in that order; junction bases with no gene match: 6. Germline V lookup: CDR1 SGHRS, CDR2 YFSETQ. In DNA form, the CDR3 reads TGCGCCAGCAGCCCGACAGGGATGGCCTACGAGCAGTACTTC. This codes for CASSPTGMAYEQYF.

This clonotype appeared a few times. The V and J genes are TRBV7-9 and TRBJ2-1; TRBD2 matches at 8 bases. Germline V gene data show CDR1 as SEHNR and CDR2 as FQNEAQ (reference sequence). This CDR3 is built from 15 residues. V dropped 5 bases and J dropped 4; count of bases not matched to a gene: 7. CDR3 in amino acids: CASSPWRGAYNEQFF. CDR3 bases: TGTGCCAGCAGCCCCTGGCGGGGGGCTTACAATGAGCAGTTCTTC.

The chain links TRBV15 to TRBJ2-3; TRBD1 is a possible D gene (5 bases). The germline gives CDR1 LNHNV, CDR2 YYDKDF (reference sequence). The CDR3 spans 15 residues. Trimming removed 0 bases from V and 5 bases from J, with 12 bases in between. The CDR3 DNA reads TGTGCCACCAGCAGAGATTTAGGGGCGGTAGATACGCAGTATTTT. Protein: CATSRDLGAVDTQYF.

Only a few counts were recorded for this clonotype. This chain links TRBV7-8 with TRBJ2-7; D is possibly TRBD1 (6 bases). Germline CDR1 reads SGHVS; CDR2 reads FQNEAQ. The ends were cut back, 1 base at V and 0 bases at J, with 10 bases in the middle. CDR3 length: 15 amino acids. For the CDR3, the DNA is TGTGCCAGCAGCTTAGAGGACAGCTACTCCTACGAGCAGTACTTC. Its protein is CASSLEDSYSYEQYF.

This clonotype was detected a few times. The chain links TRBV12-3 or TRBV12-4 to TRBJ2-2, with 7 nucleotides matching TRBD1. The CDR3 consists of 15 residues. V gave up 3 bases and J gave up 7 bases; unmatched junction bases: 8. CDR3 sequence reads: CASSLTGHPGGELFF. Here the CDR3 DNA reads TGTGCCAGCAGTTTGACAGGGCACCCGGGCGGGGAGCTGTTTTTT.

This chain uses TRBV4-1 with TRBJ2-7, with a possible D match to TRBD1 (5 bases). Germline V CDR1 and CDR2: MGHRA, YSYEKL. This CDR3 spans 14 amino acids. V lost 6 bases and J 0 bases, leaving 12 bases between the germline ends. CDR3 residues: CASSSRELSYEQYF. CDR3 nucleotides: TGCGCCAGCAGTTCCAGGGAACTCTCCTACGAGCAGTACTTC.

This clonotype has a handful of counts. The chain links TRBV29-1 to TRBJ2-5; unclear D gene. The CDR3 has 11 residues. Trimming left V 4 bases short and J 2 bases short, with 5 bases between. Germline V CDR1 and CDR2: SQVTM, ANQGSEA. CDR3 residues: CSVGPQETQYF. DNA for the CDR3: TGCAGCGTTGGTCCACAAGAGACCCAGTACTTC.

The chain couples TRBV2 to TRBJ1-2, with 7 bases fitting TRBD1. Germline trimming cut 9 bases from V and 6 bases from J; bases unmatched to any gene: 13. CDR1 is SNHLY and CDR2 is FYNNEI in the germline V gene. This CDR3 spans 14 amino acids. The CDR3 loop is CARSLRQGLDGYTF. The CDR3 nucleotides read TGTGCCAGGAGCCTCCGACAGGGACTAGATGGCTACACCTTC.